What follows describes a single TCR beta chain. Its antigen is as yet unknown. Using immunoSEQ multiplex PCR, the repertoire was profiled, and TCRdb retains in-frame clones only, with some absent. The sample yields over 5,500 clones, 60% to 80% seen once. The data were taken from a study of coeliac disease. The study's findings and limits: The authors judged this method unsuitable for unbiased gliadin-specific T cell detection. TRB repertoires were largely private, with most amino acid sequences found in only one sample. Intraepithelial and lamina propria fractions were not highly pure. Only 1 of 6 controls, but about 55% of the 18 coeliac samples, showed published gliadin-specific TRB sequences.

V was cut by 6 bases and J by 7 bases, with 24 bases left in between. The CDR3 has 16 amino acids. Germline lookup yields CDR1 SGHTA and CDR2 FQGNSA. This sequence was found in a man aged 55 to 69 with celiac disease on a gluten-free diet. Sequenced sample: lymphocytes from the gut lamina propria. The J gene is TRBJ1-1, the V gene TRBV7-2; D is perhaps TRBD1 (5 bases). The CDR3 protein is CASSSGREGLSGEAFF. The CDR3 DNA sequence: TGTGCCAGCAGTTCCGGACGGGAGGGGCTAAGCGGTGAAGCTTTCTTT.